Listed below are T cell receptor beta chains from one sample, sequenced in a study of T cell repertoires in cytomegalovirus infection. TCRdb re-analysed the reads in MiXCR, keeping a single row per CDR3 protein. Among approximately 500,000 distinct CDR3 sequences listed, 26% were seen once. Sequenced input: PBMCs. The origin of the receptors is a human donor in good health (CMV status not recorded). Some clones in this sample may be carry-over from other donors' samples. Each CDR3 is given with its conserved first and last residue. Each record gives: V gene, clone size, J gene, D gene, CDR3 DNA, CDR3 protein. The D gene is left open where the match is weak. Expanded clones are given a class, and other clones once, few, many or no size at all.

v_call: TRBV2; clone_size: -; j_call: TRBJ1-5; d_call: -; cdr3_nt: TGTGCCAGCACTAAGGGCAGGGTTGGCAATCAGCCCCAGCATTTT; cdr3_aa: CASTKGRVGNQPQHF
v_call: TRBV20-1; clone_size: -; j_call: TRBJ2-1; d_call: TRBD2; cdr3_nt: TGCAGTGTTAGACCCCCGGGACTAGCGGGACAGGAGCAGTTCTTC; cdr3_aa: CSVRPPGLAGQEQFF
v_call: TRBV28; clone_size: few; j_call: TRBJ1-2; d_call: -; cdr3_nt: TGTGCCAGCAGTTTAGGGGTGTTTAACTATGGCTACACCTTC; cdr3_aa: CASSLGVFNYGYTF
v_call: TRBV19; clone_size: few; j_call: TRBJ1-3; d_call: -; cdr3_nt: TGTGCCAGTAGTGCCACAGGGACTGGAAACACCATATATTTT; cdr3_aa: CASSATGTGNTIYF
v_call: TRBV6-5; clone_size: -; j_call: TRBJ1-1; d_call: -; cdr3_nt: TGTGCCAGCAGTTACTCCGGGGCCAAGGTCACTGAAGCTTTCTTT; cdr3_aa: CASSYSGAKVTEAFF
v_call: TRBV5-1; clone_size: -; j_call: TRBJ2-5; d_call: -; cdr3_nt: TGCGCCAGCAGCCCAAGACAAGAAACACAAGAGACCCAGTACTTC; cdr3_aa: CASSPRQETQETQYF
v_call: TRBV28; clone_size: few; j_call: TRBJ2-7; d_call: -; cdr3_nt: TGTGCCAGCAGTTCGGATCTTTTGTACGAGCAGTACTTC; cdr3_aa: CASSSDLLYEQYF
v_call: TRBV7-2; clone_size: many; j_call: TRBJ2-1; d_call: -; cdr3_nt: TGTGCCAGCAGCTTCCTAGCTGGAGAGCAGTTCTTC; cdr3_aa: CASSFLAGEQFF
v_call: TRBV7-3; clone_size: -; j_call: TRBJ2-1; d_call: -; cdr3_nt: TGTGCCAGCAGACCCGGACCTTTTATTGATGAGCAGTTCTTC; cdr3_aa: CASRPGPFIDEQFF
v_call: TRBV12-3/TRBV12-4; clone_size: few; j_call: TRBJ1-1; d_call: -; cdr3_nt: TGTGCCAGCCGAATCGGATGGGGCACTGAAGCTTTCTTT; cdr3_aa: CASRIGWGTEAFF
v_call: TRBV20-1; clone_size: few; j_call: TRBJ2-7; d_call: TRBD2; cdr3_nt: TGCAGTGCTAGAGATAACCCAGCGGGAGAATTCGAGCAGTACTTC; cdr3_aa: CSARDNPAGEFEQYF
v_call: TRBV20-1; clone_size: -; j_call: TRBJ1-1; d_call: -; cdr3_nt: TGCAGTGCCAGGATCCGGGGGCAGGGAGGAGCTTTCTTT; cdr3_aa: CSARIRGQGGAFF
v_call: TRBV20-1; clone_size: -; j_call: TRBJ1-5; d_call: -; cdr3_nt: TGCAGTGCTATCAATAGCAATCAGCCCCAGCATTTT; cdr3_aa: CSAINSNQPQHF
v_call: TRBV19; clone_size: few; j_call: TRBJ2-1; d_call: -; cdr3_nt: TGTGCCAGTGGGGCCCCCAGCGGAGAGGGCAATGAGCAGTTCTTC; cdr3_aa: CASGAPSGEGNEQFF
v_call: TRBV19; clone_size: few; j_call: TRBJ2-1; d_call: -; cdr3_nt: TGTGCCAGTAGTATCCGGGTAGCCTACAATGAGCAGTTCTTC; cdr3_aa: CASSIRVAYNEQFF
v_call: TRBV4-3; clone_size: -; j_call: TRBJ2-1; d_call: -; cdr3_nt: TGCGCCAGCAGCCAAGAAGGAGTCGGGGGTCCCCTATCCTACAATGAGCAGTTCTTC; cdr3_aa: CASSQEGVGGPLSYNEQFF
v_call: TRBV12-3/TRBV12-4; clone_size: few; j_call: TRBJ2-3; d_call: -; cdr3_nt: TGTGCCAGCAGCACCACTGGAGCGGCAGATACGCAGTATTTT; cdr3_aa: CASSTTGAADTQYF
v_call: TRBV6-1; clone_size: -; j_call: TRBJ2-7; d_call: -; cdr3_nt: TGTGCCAGCAGTGAAGGCTGGACACCACCTACGAAGCAGTACTTC; cdr3_aa: CASSEGWTPPTKQYF
v_call: TRBV4-3; clone_size: few; j_call: TRBJ2-5; d_call: -; cdr3_nt: TGCGCCAGCAGCCAGGGAGACCAAGAGACCCAGTACTTC; cdr3_aa: CASSQGDQETQYF
v_call: TRBV28; clone_size: -; j_call: TRBJ2-4; d_call: TRBD2; cdr3_nt: TGTGCCAGCAGTTTTGGGACTAGCGGGAGGGCCTCGGGTCAAAACATTCAGTACTTC; cdr3_aa: CASSFGTSGRASGQNIQYF
v_call: TRBV14; clone_size: few; j_call: TRBJ1-1; d_call: TRBD1; cdr3_nt: TGTGCCAGCAGCCCACGGCTAGGGACAGGGGGGACTGAAGCTTTCTTT; cdr3_aa: CASSPRLGTGGTEAFF
v_call: TRBV20-1; clone_size: -; j_call: TRBJ2-7; d_call: TRBD2; cdr3_nt: TGCAGTGCGGGGACTAGCGGGAACTACGAGCAGTACTTC; cdr3_aa: CSAGTSGNYEQYF
v_call: TRBV2; clone_size: -; j_call: TRBJ1-2; d_call: -; cdr3_nt: TGTGCCGCGGGGACGTCTAACTATGGCTACACCTTC; cdr3_aa: CAAGTSNYGYTF
v_call: TRBV5-1; clone_size: -; j_call: TRBJ2-5; d_call: TRBD2; cdr3_nt: TGCGCCAGCAGAACTAGCGGAGACGGAGAGACCCAGTACTTC; cdr3_aa: CASRTSGDGETQYF
v_call: TRBV6-2/TRBV6-3; clone_size: once; j_call: TRBJ2-7; d_call: -; cdr3_nt: TGTGCCAGCAGTTTTGGACAGTTCTCCTACGAGCAGTACTTC; cdr3_aa: CASSFGQFSYEQYF
v_call: TRBV11-2; clone_size: few; j_call: TRBJ1-1; d_call: -; cdr3_nt: TGTGCCAGCAGCTTATATGGGACCCGGGGGGTCGAAGCTTTCTTT; cdr3_aa: CASSLYGTRGVEAFF
v_call: TRBV5-1; clone_size: -; j_call: TRBJ1-5; d_call: -; cdr3_nt: TGCGCCAGCAGCTTGGGGGACGGGAATCAGCCCCAGCATTTT; cdr3_aa: CASSLGDGNQPQHF
v_call: TRBV6-1; clone_size: -; j_call: TRBJ2-6; d_call: TRBD1; cdr3_nt: TGTGCCAGCAGTGATGGAATACGGGACAGGGGGCTTTGTGGGGCCAACGTCCTGACTTTC; cdr3_aa: CASSDGIRDRGLCGANVLTF
v_call: TRBV7-2; clone_size: few; j_call: TRBJ1-1; d_call: -; cdr3_nt: TGTGCCAGCAGCTTAGCGCGGCAGGGGAGAAGGTCTGAAGCTTTCTTT; cdr3_aa: CASSLARQGRRSEAFF
v_call: TRBV12-3/TRBV12-4; clone_size: few; j_call: TRBJ2-1; d_call: TRBD2; cdr3_nt: TGTGCCAGCAGTTTAGGGCTAGCGGGAGGGTGGGAGCAGTTCTTC; cdr3_aa: CASSLGLAGGWEQFF
v_call: TRBV12-3/TRBV12-4; clone_size: many; j_call: TRBJ2-3; d_call: TRBD2; cdr3_nt: TGTGCCAGCAGTCCCCGATCGACTAGCGGGAGTGGCACAGATACGCAGTATTTT; cdr3_aa: CASSPRSTSGSGTDTQYF
v_call: TRBV7-9; clone_size: -; j_call: TRBJ2-7; d_call: TRBD1; cdr3_nt: TGTGCCAGCAGCGCCGCCAGGGGACAGACTTCCTACGAGCAGTACTTC; cdr3_aa: CASSAARGQTSYEQYF
v_call: TRBV7-2; clone_size: many; j_call: TRBJ2-3; d_call: TRBD2; cdr3_nt: TGTGCCAGCAGCGTTGTAGCGGGGGAAGGCACAGATACGCAGTATTTT; cdr3_aa: CASSVVAGEGTDTQYF
v_call: TRBV10-3; clone_size: -; j_call: TRBJ2-7; d_call: TRBD2; cdr3_nt: TGTGCCATCAGTGATGTAGTAGCGGGAGCCGGGAGGGAGATCTACGAGCAGTACTTC; cdr3_aa: CAISDVVAGAGREIYEQYF
v_call: TRBV5-6; clone_size: -; j_call: TRBJ2-1; d_call: -; cdr3_nt: TGTGCCAGCAGGCAGGGTGGCAGCCACAATGAGCAGTTCTTC; cdr3_aa: CASRQGGSHNEQFF
v_call: TRBV20-1; clone_size: few; j_call: TRBJ1-6; d_call: -; cdr3_nt: TGCAGTGCTGGGGGCTTCCGACGGGATAATTCACCCCTCCACTTT; cdr3_aa: CSAGGFRRDNSPLHF
v_call: TRBV28; clone_size: -; j_call: TRBJ1-3; d_call: -; cdr3_nt: TGTGCCAGCAGGGAATGGCAAGGACCCGGAAACACCATATATTTT; cdr3_aa: CASREWQGPGNTIYF
v_call: TRBV7-2; clone_size: many; j_call: TRBJ2-1; d_call: -; cdr3_nt: TGTGCCAGCAGCCTAGGGGCGGCCGCCCACAATGAGCAGTTCTTC; cdr3_aa: CASSLGAAAHNEQFF
v_call: TRBV10-3; clone_size: few; j_call: TRBJ1-2; d_call: -; cdr3_nt: TGTGCCATCAGTGAGTCGTCCTATGGCTACACCTTC; cdr3_aa: CAISESSYGYTF
v_call: TRBV28; clone_size: -; j_call: TRBJ2-1; d_call: TRBD2; cdr3_nt: TGTGCCAGCAGTTTAAGGGGACTAGCGGGAAGGGATGAGCAGTTCTTC; cdr3_aa: CASSLRGLAGRDEQFF
v_call: TRBV7-9; clone_size: -; j_call: TRBJ2-7; d_call: -; cdr3_nt: TGTGCCAGCAGCCCCAGTGGGGTCAGAAGCTCCTACGAGCAGTACTTC; cdr3_aa: CASSPSGVRSSYEQYF
v_call: TRBV28; clone_size: few; j_call: TRBJ1-1; d_call: TRBD1; cdr3_nt: TGTGCCAGCAGTTTCGGACAGGGAGTGAGGGCTTTCTTT; cdr3_aa: CASSFGQGVRAFF
v_call: TRBV24-1; clone_size: few; j_call: TRBJ1-1; d_call: TRBD1; cdr3_nt: TGTGCCACCAGTGATAAGACAGGGGCGGCTGAAGCTTTCTTT; cdr3_aa: CATSDKTGAAEAFF
v_call: TRBV2; clone_size: few; j_call: TRBJ1-2; d_call: TRBD1; cdr3_nt: TGTGCCAGCAGGACCGGGACAGACATCTATGGCTACACCTTC; cdr3_aa: CASRTGTDIYGYTF
v_call: TRBV28; clone_size: -; j_call: TRBJ2-3; d_call: TRBD2; cdr3_nt: TGTGCCAGCAGTACTAGCGGTTGGACGCAGTATTTT; cdr3_aa: CASSTSGWTQYF
v_call: TRBV27; clone_size: few; j_call: TRBJ2-7; d_call: TRBD1; cdr3_nt: TGTGCCAGCAGGATACTGACCGGGACAGGATATTACGAGCAGTACTTC; cdr3_aa: CASRILTGTGYYEQYF
v_call: TRBV7-2; clone_size: many; j_call: TRBJ1-5; d_call: -; cdr3_nt: TGTGCCAGCAGCTTATTAACGGCAGGTAATCAGCCCCAGCATTTT; cdr3_aa: CASSLLTAGNQPQHF
v_call: TRBV11-3; clone_size: few; j_call: TRBJ1-1; d_call: -; cdr3_nt: TGTGCCAGCAGCTCGACAGCTCGGAACACTGAAGCTTTCTTT; cdr3_aa: CASSSTARNTEAFF
v_call: TRBV7-2; clone_size: many; j_call: TRBJ2-2; d_call: -; cdr3_nt: TGTGCCAGCAGCTTACGACAGGGAGGCACCGGGGAGCTGTTTTTT; cdr3_aa: CASSLRQGGTGELFF
v_call: TRBV7-9; clone_size: -; j_call: TRBJ2-2; d_call: -; cdr3_nt: TGTGCCAGCAGCTTTTGGCGGGTGAACACCGGGGAGCTGTTTTTT; cdr3_aa: CASSFWRVNTGELFF
v_call: TRBV29-1; clone_size: -; j_call: TRBJ1-3; d_call: -; cdr3_nt: TGCAGCGTTGAGGGGGAAAACTCTGGAAACACCATATATTTT; cdr3_aa: CSVEGENSGNTIYF
v_call: TRBV6-2/TRBV6-3; clone_size: -; j_call: TRBJ2-1; d_call: -; cdr3_nt: TGTGCCAGCAGTCAAAACCTAGGGAGCTCCTACAATGAGCAGTTCTTC; cdr3_aa: CASSQNLGSSYNEQFF
v_call: TRBV27; clone_size: few; j_call: TRBJ1-1; d_call: TRBD1; cdr3_nt: TGTGCCAGCAGGACAGGGGTTACCACTGAAGCTTTCTTT; cdr3_aa: CASRTGVTTEAFF